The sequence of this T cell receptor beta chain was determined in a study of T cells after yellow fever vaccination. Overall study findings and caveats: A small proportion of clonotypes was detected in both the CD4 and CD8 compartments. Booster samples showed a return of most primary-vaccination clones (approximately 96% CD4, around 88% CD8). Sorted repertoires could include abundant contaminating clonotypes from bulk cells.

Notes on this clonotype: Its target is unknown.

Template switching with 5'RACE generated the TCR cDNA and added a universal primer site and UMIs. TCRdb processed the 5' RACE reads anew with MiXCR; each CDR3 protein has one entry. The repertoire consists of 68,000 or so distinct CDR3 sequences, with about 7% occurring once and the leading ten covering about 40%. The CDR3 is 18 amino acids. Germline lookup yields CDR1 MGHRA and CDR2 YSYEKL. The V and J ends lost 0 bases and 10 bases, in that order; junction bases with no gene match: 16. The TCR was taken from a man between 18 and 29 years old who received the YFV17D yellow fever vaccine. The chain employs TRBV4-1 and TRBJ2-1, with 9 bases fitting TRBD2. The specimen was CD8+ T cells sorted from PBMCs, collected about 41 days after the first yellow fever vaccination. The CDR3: CASSQEPRLADFLWEQFF. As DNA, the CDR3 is TGCGCCAGCAGCCAAGAACCCCGACTAGCGGACTTCCTTTGGGAGCAGTTCTTC.